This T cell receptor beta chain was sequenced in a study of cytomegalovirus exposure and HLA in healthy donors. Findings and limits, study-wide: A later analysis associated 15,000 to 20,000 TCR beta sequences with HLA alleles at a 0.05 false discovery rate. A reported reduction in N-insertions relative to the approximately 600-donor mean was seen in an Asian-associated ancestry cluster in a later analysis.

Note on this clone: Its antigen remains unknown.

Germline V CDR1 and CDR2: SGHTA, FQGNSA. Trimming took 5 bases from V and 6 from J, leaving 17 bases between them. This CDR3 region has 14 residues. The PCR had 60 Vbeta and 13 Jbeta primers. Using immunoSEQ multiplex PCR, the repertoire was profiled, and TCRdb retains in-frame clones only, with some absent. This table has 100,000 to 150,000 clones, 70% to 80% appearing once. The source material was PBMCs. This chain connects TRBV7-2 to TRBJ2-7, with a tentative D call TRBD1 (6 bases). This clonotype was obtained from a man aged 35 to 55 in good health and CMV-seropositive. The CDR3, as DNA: TGTGCCAGCAGCGACGAACAGGGTCGGGGCGAGCAGTACTTC. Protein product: CASSDEQGRGEQYF.